This paragraph reports one T cell receptor (beta chain). This clonotype was counted only a few times. Its antigen is still unknown. No base-level quality is on record; no much larger clone is a single base apart. The sample comes from a study of T-cell memory formation after mild COVID-19 (dated by TCRdb to the early 2020s). Turning to the overall study: TCR sequence clusters from the two donors were found to be largely donor specific. T-cell clones expanding and contracting after mild COVID-19 in a couple of donors were tracked by longitudinal TCRalpha and TCRbeta repertoire sequencing. The cohort was made up of two young adult volunteers, one female and one male, who were previously healthy. General findings and caveats noted by the study authors: Whether the second-wave clones peaking on day 37 were SARS-CoV-2 specific was not confirmed. The study covered only a couple of mild cases, and larger cohorts including severe cases with pre-infection samples were considered necessary. Clones that contracted from day 15 to 85 showed balanced CD4/CD8 phenotypes, whereas a second wave of clones that expanded from day 15 to 37 leaned towards CD4+. Contracting CD4+ clones turned up mainly in the CM and EM memory subsets, whereas EMRA was where CD8+ clones were enriched. Some responding clones were detected in pre-infection memory, suggesting pre-existing cross-reactive memory T cells joined the SARS-CoV-2 response.

PBMCs were isolated by Ficoll-Paque density gradient centrifugation. Sequencing relied on an Illumina NovaSeq 6000. Using 5'RACE with constant-segment primers, TCRalpha and TCRbeta cDNA libraries were constructed, with sample barcodes and unique molecular identifiers added in the process. Trizol reagent was used to extract RNA from every sample. Library amplification was performed in two PCR steps, and a second sample barcode and Illumina TruSeq adapters were introduced in the second step. Libraries were sequenced on an Illumina NovaSeq with 2 x 150 bp paired-end reads. Under the source paper's analysis protocol: Demultiplexing of reads and collapsing into UMI-guided consensus sequences were performed with migec v1.2.7. Using mixcr v2.1.11, UMI consensuses were aligned to TRA and TRB V and J templates and then assembled into clonotypes. A clonotype was counted as expanded or contracted only if both edgeR and NoisET called the change significant, with noise models trained on biological replicates. For edgeR calls, the thresholds were a false discovery rate-adjusted p below 0.01 and a log2 fold-change of 1. As an exploratory analysis of dynamics, max-normalized trajectories of the 1000 most abundant clonotypes were examined by PCA with hierarchical clustering. Each responding clone was given a CD4 or CD8 phenotype based on the CD4+ and CD8+ repertoires, which had been sequenced separately. The public reads were quality trimmed at Q25 with fastp and then assembled into clones with MiXCR by TCRdb, keeping productive beta chains. Entries are consolidated by CDR3 protein sequence, retaining the most common genes and DNA. TCRdb's processing, not the study's, gives the V and J calls here. In all, the sample holds around 390,000 distinct CDR3 sequences, and about 15% of those were seen once. The biggest ten clones account for around a fifth of the sample.

The sequenced material came from PBMCs or a T cell subset sorted from them (not recorded which). This receptor was identified in a man in his late teens or twenties who had mild COVID-19 (a few samples of this study predate the infection). The sample titles of this study are shuffled in the database, so cell type and time point are left out; the donor was told from shared clones.

The nucleotide sequence reads TGTGCCAGCTCCGCGTTAGGTCCCCGGGGGACGCAGTATTTT. The resulting protein is CASSALGPRGTQYF. The chain couples TRBV18 to TRBJ2-3; TRBD2 could be the D gene, as 6 bases match. As encoded in the germline V gene, CDR1 is KGHSH while CDR2 is LQKENI. Counted from cysteine to phenylalanine, this CDR3 has 14 amino acids. This entry keeps only the CDR3 DNA: 42 bases, framed from base 1. The junction shows trimming of 6 bases on V and 9 bases on J, plus 19 bases between the germline ends.